The 28 T cell receptor beta chains listed next were all sequenced from one sample in a study of CD8 T cells in Susac syndrome. Random hexamers were used to reverse transcribe the RNA input (about 0.45 to 1 ug). Each CDR3 protein gets one entry after TCRdb re-called the immunoSEQ multiplex PCR reads with MiXCR. The sample contains 250,000 or so distinct CDR3 sequences, 80% to 95% of which appear only once. Sequencing was performed on CD4+ T cells from PBMCs. These receptors all come from a human donor with multiple sclerosis.

This chain joins TRBV2 and TRBJ2-5; D gene uncertain. Germline CDR1 and CDR2: SNHLY and FYNNEI. V was clipped by 6 bases and J by 5 bases, with 10 bases between them. There are 12 residues in the CDR3. CDR3 nucleotides: TGTGCCAGCAGCGACACGAGGGAGACCCAGTACTTC. Translated, it gives CASSDTRETQYF.

The genes are TRBV20-1 and TRBJ2-1; D ambiguous. V was shortened by 3 bases and J by 6 bases, with 3 bases between the two germline ends. Germline V gives CDR1 DFQATT, CDR2 SNEGSKA (reference sequence). This CDR3 contains 10 residues. The CDR3 reads CSARFNEQFF. DNA of the CDR3: TGCAGTGCTAGGTTCAATGAGCAGTTCTTC.

The rearrangement uses TRBV7-9 and TRBJ1-6, with 7 bases aligning to TRBD1. The germline CDR1 and CDR2 sequences are SEHNR and FQNEAQ (reference sequence). This CDR3 spans 15 amino acids. Trimming at V came to 3 bases and at J to 6 bases, leaving 5 bases not matched to a gene. The CDR3 nucleotides are TGTGCCAGCAGCTTTTGGACAGGTTCTAATTCACCCCTCCACTTT. Translation: CASSFWTGSNSPLHF.

The rearrangement joins TRBV9 to TRBJ2-7; 12 bases are shared with TRBD2. V was clipped by 4 bases and J by 6 bases; unmatched bases: 11. This CDR3 has 16 amino acids. Germline CDR1 reads SGDLS; CDR2 reads YYNGEE. The DNA for the CDR3 is TGTGCCAGCAGCCCCGCTAGCGGGGGGGACGGAGGCGAGCAGTACTTC. Its translation: CASSPASGGDGGEQYF.

This clonotype was detected only once. This rearrangement joins TRBV18 to TRBJ2-5; weak D call: TRBD2 (5 bases). The V end was cut by 6 bases, the J end by 7 bases, with 18 bases between. The CDR3 consists of 14 residues. Germline loops: CDR1 KGHSH, CDR2 LQKENI. The CDR3 bases are TGTGCCAGCTCTTATCCAAGCGGAGTGGGGACCCAGTACTTC. Its protein is CASSYPSGVGTQYF.

The chain is built from TRBV5-6 and TRBJ2-2; D tentatively reads TRBD1 or TRBD2 (5 bases each). V lost 1 base and J 4 bases, leaving 8 bases between the germline ends. The germline V gene encodes CDR1 SGHDT and CDR2 YYEEEE. The CDR3 extends over 14 amino acids. This CDR3 reads CASSLRGATGELFF. The CDR3 DNA follows: TGTGCCAGCAGCTTGAGAGGGGCCACCGGGGAGCTGTTTTTT. Variable domain in full (rest from reference TRBV5-6 and TRBJ2-2): DAGVTQSPTHLIKTRGQQVTLRCSPKSGHDTVSWYQQALGQGPQFIFQYYEEEERQRGNFPDRFSGHQFPNYSSELNVNALLLGDSALYLCASSLRGATGELFFGEGSRLTVL.

The chain joins TRBV7-2 to TRBJ2-4, with 7 bases identical to TRBD1. V shed 5 bases, J shed 0 bases, and the junction held 7 bases outside the gene matches. Germline CDR1 is SGHTA and CDR2 is FQGNSA. The CDR3 contains 16 residues. This chain's CDR3 is CASSLYRGLAKNIQYF. In nucleotides, the CDR3 is TGTGCCAGCAGCCTGTACAGGGGTTTAGCCAAAAACATTCAGTACTTC.

The rearrangement uses TRBV29-1 and TRBJ2-7; no reliable D call. The ends were cut back, 0 bases at V and 3 bases at J, with 6 bases in the middle. Germline CDR1 is SQVTM and CDR2 is ANQGSEA. CDR3 size: 12 residues. DNA of the CDR3: TGCAGCGTTGAAGATCCCAACTACGAGCAGTACTTC. It translates to CSVEDPNYEQYF.

This chain uses TRBV5-1 with TRBJ2-1, with D maybe TRBD2 (6 bases). Germline assignment: CDR1 SGHRS and CDR2 YFSETQ. CDR3 length: 17 residues. The V end was cut by 3 bases, the J end by 6 bases, with 22 bases between. The CDR3 region is CASSSLQAGWRGNEQFF. In nucleotides, the CDR3 is TGCGCCAGCAGCTCCCTCCAAGCGGGCTGGAGGGGCAATGAGCAGTTCTTC.

Here the CDR3 DNA reads TGTGCCTGGAGTGTGGCCAGGAACACCGGGGAGCTGTTTTTT. Translation: CAWSVARNTGELFF. J is TRBJ2-2 and V is TRBV30; no firm D call. Between the trimmed V and J ends, which lost 0 bases and 1 base, there was a span of 6 bases. The CDR3 length is 14 residues. Germline V CDR1 and CDR2: GTSNPN, SVGIG (reference sequence).

The V call is TRBV2, the J call TRBJ2-1; the D is unclear. V lost 5 bases and J lost 5, with 4 bases in between. This CDR3 has 11 residues. Germline V lookup: CDR1 SNHLY, CDR2 FYNNEI. As DNA, the CDR3 is TGTGCCAGCAGTAAGCACAATGAGCAGTTCTTC. Translation gives CASSKHNEQFF.

The chain carries TRBV9 and TRBJ2-5, with 11 positions matching TRBD2. The CDR3 runs to 14 residues. From germline, CDR1 is SGDLS and CDR2 YYNGEE. V dropped 4 bases and J dropped 4; count of bases not matched to a gene: 3. The CDR3 here is CASSTGLAGETQYF. The CDR3 coding sequence is TGTGCCAGCAGCACCGGACTAGCGGGAGAGACCCAGTACTTC.

This chain connects TRBV28 to TRBJ1-1; D remains ambiguous. V lost 4 bases to trimming and J lost 4 bases, with 7 bases between them. This CDR3 has 12 residues. Germline-derived CDR1 and CDR2 are MDHEN and SYDVKM. The chain's CDR3 is CASSSSGTEAFF. CDR3 bases: TGTGCCAGCAGTTCCAGTGGCACTGAAGCTTTCTTT.

V usage is TRBV18 and J usage is TRBJ1-5; D gene unclear. Per germline, CDR1 KGHSH and CDR2 LQKENI. Trimming removed 2 bases at V and 1 base at J, with 6 bases between. CDR3 length equals 14 residues. In DNA, the CDR3 is TGTGCCAGCTCACCAGGTCGAAGCAATCAGCCCCAGCATTTT. Its protein is CASSPGRSNQPQHF. Complete variable domain (other parts from reference TRBV18 and TRBJ1-5): NAGVMQNPRHLVRRRGQEARLRCSPMKGHSHVYWYRQLPEEGLKFMVYLQKENIIDESGMPKERFSAEFPKEGPSILRIQQVVRGDSAAYFCASSPGRSNQPQHFGDGTRLSIL.

The chain links TRBV6-1 to TRBJ2-6, with a tentative D call TRBD1 (6 bases). The CDR3 spans 17 residues. Per germline, CDR1 MNHNS and CDR2 SASEGT. V lost 7 bases, J lost 0 bases, and 16 bases lay in between. The CDR3 DNA reads as TGTGCCAGCACGGGCAGGGGAATGAACTCTGGGGCCAACGTCCTGACTTTC. It is translated as CASTGRGMNSGANVLTF.

The V and J genes are TRBV7-9 and TRBJ1-3; tentative D call: TRBD1 (6 bases). The CDR3 is 15 amino acids. With 5 bases removed from V and 2 bases from J, the gap between germline ends came to 13 bases. Germline V gene data show CDR1 as SEHNR and CDR2 as FQNEAQ (reference sequence). The CDR3 sequence: CASSRGQVPGNTIYF. CDR3 DNA: TGTGCCAGCAGCCGGGGGCAGGTCCCTGGAAACACCATATATTTT.

This clonotype has a single count. The rearrangement joins TRBV27 to TRBJ2-5; D is tentatively TRBD1 or TRBD2 (7 bases each). CDR1 MNHEY and CDR2 SMNVEV come from the germline V gene (reference sequence). The CDR3 is 15 amino acids. Trimming took 6 bases from V and 2 from J, leaving 16 bases between them. The CDR3 DNA reads TGTGCCAGCAGCCGGGAGGCGGGACAGCAAGAGACCCAGTACTTC. Its translation: CASSREAGQQETQYF.

The V call is TRBV3-1, the J call TRBJ1-1; no clear D gene. This CDR3 spans 13 amino acids. With 3 bases removed from V and 3 bases from J, the gap between germline ends came to 8 bases. The germline gives CDR1 LGHDT, CDR2 YNNKEL (reference sequence). The CDR3 loop reads CASSQRQDTEAFF. Here the CDR3 DNA reads TGTGCCAGCAGCCAGAGGCAGGACACTGAAGCTTTCTTT.

This rearrangement joins TRBV7-9 to TRBJ1-1; D is uncertain. Germline-derived CDR1 and CDR2 are SEHNR and FQNEAQ (reference sequence). The germline V and J ends were trimmed by 6 bases and 0 bases, with 14 bases remaining between them. This CDR3 spans 15 amino acids. The CDR3 loop is CASSYGWDVNTEAFF. The CDR3 DNA is TGTGCCAGCAGTTACGGTTGGGATGTGAACACTGAAGCTTTCTTT.

The V gene is TRBV5-1, the J gene TRBJ1-1; 9 bases agree with TRBD1. Germline-derived CDR1 and CDR2 are SGHRS and YFSETQ. This CDR3 spans 15 amino acids. V lost 4 bases, J lost 0 bases, and 4 bases stayed unmatched. CDR3 DNA: TGCGCCAGCAGCCGGGGGACAGGGATGAACACTGAAGCTTTCTTT. Encoded protein: CASSRGTGMNTEAFF.

The rearrangement links TRBV2 to TRBJ1-1, with a tentative D call TRBD1 (5 bases). The CDR3 extends over 12 amino acids. Looked up from germline, CDR1 is SNHLY and CDR2 is FYNNEI. V was shortened by 5 bases and J by 6 bases, with 10 bases between the two germline ends. CDR3 region: CASSRDYPEAFF. CDR3 DNA: TGTGCCAGCAGTCGGGACTACCCTGAAGCTTTCTTT.

The chain uses TRBV20-1 and TRBJ2-5; a weak D match, TRBD2 (5 bases). Looked up from germline, CDR1 is DFQATT and CDR2 is SNEGSKA (reference sequence). Trimming removed 5 bases from V and 5 bases from J, with 21 bases in between. The CDR3 loop spans 15 amino acids. The CDR3 loop is CSAPPLEGWQETQYF. CDR3 DNA: TGCAGTGCTCCTCCCCTCGAGGGCTGGCAGGAGACCCAGTACTTC.

This chain uses TRBV2 with TRBJ2-6; the match to TRBD1 covers 8 bases. V gave up 5 bases and J gave up 0 bases; unmatched junction bases: 3. Germline V gene sequence: CDR1 SNHLY, CDR2 FYNNEI. CDR3 length: 16 residues. CDR3 loop: CASSHGTGSGANVLTF. The DNA for the CDR3 is TGTGCCAGCAGTCACGGGACAGGCTCTGGGGCCAACGTCCTGACTTTC.

The V gene is TRBV20-1, the J gene TRBJ1-2; D not certain. There are 12 residues in the CDR3. In germline, CDR1 is DFQATT, CDR2 SNEGSKA (reference sequence). Between the trimmed V and J ends, which lost 0 bases and 8 bases, there was a span of 10 bases. The CDR3 region is CSAREVVGGYTF. Written as DNA, the CDR3 is TGCAGTGCTAGAGAGGTGGTAGGCGGCTACACCTTC.

The chain links TRBV15 to TRBJ2-3; TRBD2 aligns across 9 bases. Germline CDR1 is LNHNV and CDR2 is YYDKDF (reference sequence). With 3 bases clipped from V and 4 bases from J, the junction kept 11 bases outside the gene matches. The CDR3 sequence is 17 residues long. As DNA, the CDR3 is TGTGCCACCAGCAGGGACTTAGCGGGAGTAGGGTCAGATACGCAGTATTTT. Translated, it gives CATSRDLAGVGSDTQYF.

V and J are TRBV12-3 or TRBV12-4 and TRBJ1-1; D gene ambiguous. V shed 1 base and J shed 3 bases, with 9 bases lying between them. CDR3 length equals 14 residues. CDR3 in amino acids: CASSLGATYTEAFF. Here the CDR3 DNA reads TGTGCCAGCAGTTTAGGGGCGACGTACACTGAAGCTTTCTTT.

The rearrangement uses TRBV4-2 and TRBJ2-5; TRBD2 might be the D (7 bases). This CDR3 has 16 residues. From germline, CDR1 is LGHNA and CDR2 YNFKEQ. V shed 4 bases and J shed 5 bases, with 20 bases lying between them. The CDR3 DNA sequence: TGTGCCAGCAGCCCATATACCGCGGGGGCTGGGGAGACCCAGTACTTC. Protein product: CASSPYTAGAGETQYF.

The rearrangement uses TRBV20-1 and TRBJ2-1; 7 bases match TRBD1. After removal of 6 bases from V and 10 bases from J, the junction contained 9 bases not matched to a gene. This CDR3 comprises 12 residues. Germline assignment: CDR1 DFQATT and CDR2 SNEGSKA (reference sequence). CDR3 in amino acids: CSAPATGVEQFF. In nucleotides, the CDR3 is TGCAGTGCGCCAGCAACAGGGGTCGAGCAGTTCTTC.